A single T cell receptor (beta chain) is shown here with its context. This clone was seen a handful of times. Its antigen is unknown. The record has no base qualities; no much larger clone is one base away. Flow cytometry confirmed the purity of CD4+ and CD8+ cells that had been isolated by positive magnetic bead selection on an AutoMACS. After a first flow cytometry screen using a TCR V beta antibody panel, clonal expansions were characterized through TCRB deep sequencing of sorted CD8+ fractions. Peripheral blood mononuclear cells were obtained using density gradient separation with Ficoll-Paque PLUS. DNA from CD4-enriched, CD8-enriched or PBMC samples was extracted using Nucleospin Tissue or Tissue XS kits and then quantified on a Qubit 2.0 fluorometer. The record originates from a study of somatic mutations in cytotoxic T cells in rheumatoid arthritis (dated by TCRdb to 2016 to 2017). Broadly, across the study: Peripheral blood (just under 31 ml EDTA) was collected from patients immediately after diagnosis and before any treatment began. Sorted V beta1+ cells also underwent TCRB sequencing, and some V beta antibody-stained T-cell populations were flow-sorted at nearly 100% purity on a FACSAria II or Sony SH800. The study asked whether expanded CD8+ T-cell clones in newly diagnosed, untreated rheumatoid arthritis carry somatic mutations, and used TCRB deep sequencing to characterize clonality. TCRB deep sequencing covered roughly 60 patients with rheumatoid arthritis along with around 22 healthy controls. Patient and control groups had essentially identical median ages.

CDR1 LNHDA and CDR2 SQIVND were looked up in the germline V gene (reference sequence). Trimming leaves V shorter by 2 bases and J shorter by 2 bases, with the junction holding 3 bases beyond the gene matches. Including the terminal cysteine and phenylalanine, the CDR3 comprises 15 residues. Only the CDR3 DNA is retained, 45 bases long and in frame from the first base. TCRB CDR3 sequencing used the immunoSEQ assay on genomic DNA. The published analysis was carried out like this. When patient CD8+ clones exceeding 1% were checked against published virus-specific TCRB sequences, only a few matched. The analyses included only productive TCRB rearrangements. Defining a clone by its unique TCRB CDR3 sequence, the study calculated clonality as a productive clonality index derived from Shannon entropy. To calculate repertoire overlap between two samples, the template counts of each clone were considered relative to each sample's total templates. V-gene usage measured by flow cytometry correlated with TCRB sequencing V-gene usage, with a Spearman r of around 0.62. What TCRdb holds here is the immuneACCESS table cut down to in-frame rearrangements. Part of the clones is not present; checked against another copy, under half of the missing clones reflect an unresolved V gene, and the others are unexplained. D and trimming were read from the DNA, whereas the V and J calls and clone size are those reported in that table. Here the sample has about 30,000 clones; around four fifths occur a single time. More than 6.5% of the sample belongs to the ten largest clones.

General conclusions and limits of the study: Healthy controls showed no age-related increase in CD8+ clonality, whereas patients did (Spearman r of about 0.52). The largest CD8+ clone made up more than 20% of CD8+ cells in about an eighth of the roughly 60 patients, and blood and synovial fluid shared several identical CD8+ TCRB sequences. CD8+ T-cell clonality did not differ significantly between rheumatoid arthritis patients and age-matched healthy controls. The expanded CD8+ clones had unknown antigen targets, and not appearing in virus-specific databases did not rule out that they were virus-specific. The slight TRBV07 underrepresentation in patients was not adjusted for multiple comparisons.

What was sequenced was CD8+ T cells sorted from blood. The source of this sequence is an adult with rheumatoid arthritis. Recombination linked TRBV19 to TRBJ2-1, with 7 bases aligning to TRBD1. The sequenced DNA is TGTGCCAGTAGTATACGGGACAGTACCTACAATGAGCAGTTCTTC. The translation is CASSIRDSTYNEQFF.